This is a list of T cell receptor beta chains from one sample in a study of siplizumab effects on memory and regulatory T cells. The method was immunoSEQ multiplex PCR; TCRdb's version includes in-frame clones alone and lacks a portion of them. The sample consists of about 82,000 clones, roughly 86% of them appearing once. The sample comprised Tregs sorted from blood. The receptor set was obtained from a human donor in good health. Both conserved end residues are trimmed from each CDR3. A D gene is named only where the DNA matches it firmly.

V gene	D gene	CDR3 protein
TRBV7-2	.	ASSPREPRYGYT
TRBV7-2	.	ASSLGQVGNTIY
TRBV7-2	.	ASSLYFSPLH
TRBV30	.	AWSVGHFNEQF
TRBV27	TRBD1	AITGALLNQPQH
TRBV11-2	.	ASSPPRGGVGSDTQY
TRBV6-6	.	ASSKIDSVYGYT
TRBV6-5	TRBD2	ASRVAGLAVHEQF
TRBV19	.	ASSPPGRATYEQY
TRBV7-9	.	ASSLSGRPYEQY
TRBV18	TRBD1	ASSHPTGVGEQY
TRBV6-5	.	ASSYGGRTEAF
TRBV11-2	.	ASSPGLWYGYT
TRBV6-1	.	ASCQGPYEQY
TRBV5-4	.	ASSFGAMNTEAF
TRBV19	.	ASSREGYGYT
TRBV20-1	.	SAREDGYT
TRBV21-1	.	ASRTGGSNRGYT
TRBV18	.	ASSPGGQSFNYGYT
TRBV21-1	.	ASSKLRVQGRVEAF
TRBV18	.	ASSPAGNTEAF
TRBV28	.	ASSWGRETGELF
TRBV2	.	ASSDSGSYGYT
TRBV27	.	ASSFAGGGTGELF
TRBV7-2	TRBD1	ASSLAPGQGGEQY
TRBV5-1	TRBD1	ASSGGQNYEQY
TRBV5-6	.	ASSLRGGTEAF
TRBV11-2	.	ASSFGLAAQHTQY
TRBV7-2	.	AVGRPYEQY
TRBV9	.	ASSPSVGSNQPQH
TRBV5-1	TRBD1	ASSPAGQGSYEQY
TRBV7-3	.	ASSLQGFDTQY
TRBV5-1	.	ASSLVISAWRDSSYEQY
TRBV28	.	ASIVGKTYNSPLH
TRBV10-1	.	ASSPSRGAMNTEAF
TRBV6-1	.	ASSERDLQETQY
TRBV29-1	.	SVDFHYGYT
TRBV19	TRBD2	ASRPTSGGAIPQY
TRBV5-1	TRBD2	ASSLEGRGAQETQY
TRBV25-1	.	ASSLLTGHGYT
TRBV30	.	AWAPGYQGEKLF
TRBV18	.	ASSPVAGAGNEQF
TRBV19	TRBD1	ASSTLGQGYSNQPQH
TRBV11-3	.	ASSLDGKPTGELF